One sample yielded the 12 T cell receptor beta chains listed below, sequenced in a study of blood T cells in healthy people across ages. A sample-barcoded 5' primer and a J-beta primer mix were used in a second PCR of roughly 6 to 11 cycles. TCRdb called the 5' RACE reads again in MiXCR, with one record for every CDR3 protein. Among around 870,000 distinct CDR3 sequences listed, more than 25% were seen once. Sequencing input: blood. The receptors come from a woman older than 75 in good health.

This clonotype occurred many times. V gene TRBV28 combines with J gene TRBJ2-7; 8 bases match TRBD1. This CDR3 comprises 15 residues. Trimming took 4 bases from V and 7 from J; bases not matched to a gene: 12. Germline CDR1 MDHEN, CDR2 SYDVKM. The CDR3 reads CASSSRGRVKFEQYF. The CDR3 DNA is TGTGCCAGCAGTTCCAGGGGGCGGGTTAAATTTGAGCAGTACTTC.

V gene TRBV6-5 combines with J gene TRBJ2-7; the D is unclear. CDR3 size: 14 residues. Germline-derived CDR1 and CDR2 are MNHEY and SVGAGI. V was shortened by 6 bases and J by 2 bases, with 14 bases between the two germline ends. The CDR3 coding sequence is TGTGCCAGCAGGCAGGATAGTGGGGCCTACGAGCAGTACTTC. This codes for CASRQDSGAYEQYF.

This clonotype was seen many times. The chain uses TRBV5-6 and TRBJ2-7; D is perhaps TRBD1 (6 bases). Trimming removed 0 bases from V and 0 bases from J, with 16 bases in between. In germline, CDR1 is SGHDT, CDR2 YYEEEE. The CDR3 runs 17 residues. The CDR3 nucleotides are TGTGCCAGCAGCTTGGAAGGGGCAGGGGTGACCTCCTACGAGCAGTACTTC. It translates to CASSLEGAGVTSYEQYF.

V usage is TRBV29-1 and J usage is TRBJ1-2, with D unclear. The CDR3 extends over 13 amino acids. CDR1 SQVTM and CDR2 ANQGSEA come from the germline V gene. V lost 7 bases and J lost 6, with 18 bases in between. CDR3 DNA sequence: TGCAGCGCGGGCGGGGTTCAATTGGATGGCTACACCTTC. Protein product: CSAGGVQLDGYTF.

The gene calls are TRBV12-3 or TRBV12-4 and TRBJ1-5, with D unresolved. The V end was cut by 0 bases, the J end by 0 bases, with 18 bases between. The CDR3 has 19 amino acids. The CDR3: CASSLARTHIVGSNQPQHF. Here the CDR3 DNA reads TGTGCCAGCAGTTTAGCGCGCACACACATAGTCGGTAGCAATCAGCCCCAGCATTTT.

Comment on this clonotype: One end of the junction varies from germline; a read error may be responsible. The chain is built from TRBV6-6 and TRBJ2-2, with D perhaps matching TRBD2 (5 bases). The CDR3 is 13 residues long. CDR1 is MNHNY, CDR2 SVGAGI, per germline (reference sequence). CDR3 loop: CASSKTPTGERFF. CDR3 sequence (DNA): TGTGCCAGCAGTAAGACACCCACCGGGGAGCGGTTTTTT.

This clonotype appeared many times. A much larger clone lies one base from this, so it may be a read error. V gene TRBV12-3 or TRBV12-4 combines with J gene TRBJ2-3, with a possible D match to TRBD1 (7 bases). The CDR3 totals 15 residues. CDR3 protein: CASTQGGQRTDAQYF. The CDR3 region has the DNA TGTGCCAGCACCCAGGGGGGACAGCGCACAGATGCGCAGTATTTT.

This clonotype was seen at least ten times. The chain employs TRBV7-2 and TRBJ2-1; D ambiguous. The CDR3 loop spans 14 amino acids. V was cut by 6 bases and J by 7 bases, with 16 bases left in between. The germline gives CDR1 SGHTA, CDR2 FQGNSA. This chain's CDR3 is CASSLSGLLNEQFF. As DNA, the CDR3 is TGTGCCAGCAGTTTATCCGGGTTGCTGAATGAGCAGTTCTTC.

In this sample, this clonotype turned up many times. The chain recombines TRBV7-9 with TRBJ1-4; no clear D gene. Between the trimmed V and J ends, which lost 4 bases and 10 bases, there was a span of 16 bases. The CDR3 has 14 residues. Germline V gives CDR1 SEHNR, CDR2 FQNEAQ (reference sequence). Here the CDR3 reads CASSSPDNWRKLFF. As DNA, the CDR3 is TGTGCCAGCAGCTCTCCAGACAACTGGAGAAAACTGTTTTTT. Drawing the rest from reference TRBV7-9 and TRBJ1-4, the complete variable domain is DTGVSQNPRHKITKRGQNVTFRCDPISEHNRLYWYRQTLGQGPEFLTYFQNEAQLEKSRLLSDRFSAERPKGSFSTLEIQRTEQGDSAMYLCASSSPDNWRKLFFGSGTQLSVL.

This clonotype was seen a few times. For the CDR3, the DNA is TGTGCCAGCAGCCCCTCAGGGGGGGGCGGCACAGATACGCAGTATTTT. Protein: CASSPSGGGGTDTQYF. The chain links TRBV7-9 to TRBJ2-3; D assignment may be TRBD1 or TRBD2 (7 bases each). CDR1 SEHNR and CDR2 FQNEAQ come from the germline V gene (reference sequence). Trimming removed 5 bases from V and 1 base from J, with 16 bases in between. CDR3 length: 16 residues.

The V call is TRBV29-1, the J call TRBJ2-3; TRBD2 matches 9 bases. This CDR3 contains 14 residues. V dropped 1 base and J dropped 6; count of bases not matched to a gene: 5. Germline V gene lookup returns CDR1 SQVTM and CDR2 ANQGSEA. Here the CDR3 DNA reads TGCAGCGTTGAAGGAGCGGGAGGTTCTGATACGCAGTATTTT. Translated: CSVEGAGGSDTQYF.

The V call is TRBV9, the J call TRBJ2-1, with 11 bases lining up with TRBD2. CDR3 size: 14 residues. From germline, CDR1 is SGDLS and CDR2 YYNGEE. After removal of 7 bases from V and 10 bases from J, the junction contained 10 bases not matched to a gene. The CDR3 reads CASQGTSGRGEQFF. CDR3 bases: TGTGCCAGCCAGGGCACTAGCGGGAGAGGGGAGCAGTTCTTC.